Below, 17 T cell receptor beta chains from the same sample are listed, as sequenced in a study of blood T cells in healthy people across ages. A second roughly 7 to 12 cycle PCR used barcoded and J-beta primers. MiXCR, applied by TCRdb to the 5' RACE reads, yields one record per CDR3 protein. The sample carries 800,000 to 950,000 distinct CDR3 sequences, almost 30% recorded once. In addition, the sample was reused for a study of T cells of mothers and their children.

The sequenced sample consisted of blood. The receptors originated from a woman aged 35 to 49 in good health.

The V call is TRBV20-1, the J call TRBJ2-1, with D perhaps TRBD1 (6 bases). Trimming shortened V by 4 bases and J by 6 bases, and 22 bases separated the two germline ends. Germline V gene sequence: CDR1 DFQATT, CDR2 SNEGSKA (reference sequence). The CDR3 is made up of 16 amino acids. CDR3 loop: CSATFRAGVRSNEQFF. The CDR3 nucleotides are TGCAGTGCTACTTTCCGGGCAGGGGTAAGAAGCAATGAGCAGTTCTTC.

CDR3 amino acids: CATSDEDRGYGYTF. For the CDR3, the DNA is TGTGCCACCAGTGACGAAGACAGGGGTTATGGCTACACCTTC. This chain connects TRBV24-1 to TRBJ1-2; 8 positions match TRBD1. The CDR3 is made up of 14 amino acids. Germline CDR1 and CDR2: KGHDR and SFDVKD. J was trimmed by 5 bases and V by 4 bases; bases with no gene match: 5.

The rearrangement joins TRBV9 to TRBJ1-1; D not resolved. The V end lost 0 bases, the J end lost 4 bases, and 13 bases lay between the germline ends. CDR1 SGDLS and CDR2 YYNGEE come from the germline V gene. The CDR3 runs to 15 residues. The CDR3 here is CASSVDLISGTEAFF. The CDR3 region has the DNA TGTGCCAGCAGCGTAGATTTAATCTCGGGCACTGAAGCTTTCTTT.

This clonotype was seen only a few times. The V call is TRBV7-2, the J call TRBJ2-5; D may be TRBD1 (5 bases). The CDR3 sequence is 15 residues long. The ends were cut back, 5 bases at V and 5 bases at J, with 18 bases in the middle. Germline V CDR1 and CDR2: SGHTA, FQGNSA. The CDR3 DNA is TGTGCCAGCAGCCATAGGGGTAGGGAACAGGAGACCCAGTACTTC. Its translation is CASSHRGREQETQYF.

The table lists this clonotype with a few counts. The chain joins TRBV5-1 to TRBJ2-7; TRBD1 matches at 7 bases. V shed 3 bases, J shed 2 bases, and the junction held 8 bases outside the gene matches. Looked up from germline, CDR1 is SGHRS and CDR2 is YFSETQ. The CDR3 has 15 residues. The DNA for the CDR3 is TGCGCCAGCAGCTCACAGGGGACGGGAACCTACGAGCAGTACTTC. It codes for CASSSQGTGTYEQYF.

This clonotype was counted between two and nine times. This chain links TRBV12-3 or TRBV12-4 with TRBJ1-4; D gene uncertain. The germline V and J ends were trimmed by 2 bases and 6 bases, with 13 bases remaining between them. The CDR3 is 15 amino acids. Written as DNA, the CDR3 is TGTGCCAGCAGTTTATACGGGAGTGGATATGAAAAACTGTTTTTT. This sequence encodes CASSLYGSGYEKLFF.

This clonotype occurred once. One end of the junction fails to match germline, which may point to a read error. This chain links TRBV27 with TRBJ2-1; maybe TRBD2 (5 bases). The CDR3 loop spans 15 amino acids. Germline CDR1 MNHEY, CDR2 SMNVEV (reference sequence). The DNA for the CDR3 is TGTGCCAGCAGTATCCGACTAACAGTCTACAATGAGCAGTTCTTT. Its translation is CASSIRLTVYNEQFF.

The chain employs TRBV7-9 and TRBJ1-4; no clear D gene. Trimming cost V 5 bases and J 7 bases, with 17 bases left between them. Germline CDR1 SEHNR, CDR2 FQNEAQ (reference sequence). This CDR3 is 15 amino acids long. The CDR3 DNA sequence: TGTGCCAGCAGCGGGTATGGACGGGATCGTGAAAAACTGTTTTTT. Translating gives CASSGYGRDREKLFF.

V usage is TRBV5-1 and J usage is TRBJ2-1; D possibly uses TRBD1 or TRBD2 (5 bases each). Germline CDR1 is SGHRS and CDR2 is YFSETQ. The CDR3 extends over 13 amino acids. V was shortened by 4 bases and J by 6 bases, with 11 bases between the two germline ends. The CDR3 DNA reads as TGCGCCAGCAGCGAGGGACGGAGCAATGAGCAGTTCTTC. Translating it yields CASSEGRSNEQFF.

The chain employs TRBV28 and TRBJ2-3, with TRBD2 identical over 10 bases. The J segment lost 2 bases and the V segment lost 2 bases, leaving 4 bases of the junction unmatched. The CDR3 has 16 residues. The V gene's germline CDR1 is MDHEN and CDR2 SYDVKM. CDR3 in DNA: TGTGCCAGCAGTTTACCGAGCGGGGGGGACACAGATACGCAGTATTTT. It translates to CASSLPSGGDTDTQYF.

CDR3 in DNA: TGTGCCAACAATCCCCAGGGGGCGACGGGCACAGATACGCAGTATTTT. Its translation: CANNPQGATGTDTQYF. This chain links TRBV28 with TRBJ2-3; 8 bases fit TRBD1. CDR1 and CDR2 from the germline V gene are MDHEN and SYDVKM. This CDR3 spans 16 amino acids. Trimming took 10 bases from V and 1 from J; bases not matched to a gene: 13.

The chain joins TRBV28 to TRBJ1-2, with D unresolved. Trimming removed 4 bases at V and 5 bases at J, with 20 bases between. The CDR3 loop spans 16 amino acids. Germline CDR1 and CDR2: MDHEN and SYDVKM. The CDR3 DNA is TGTGCCAGCAGTTCCCCTCTAGGCAGGCCTCCTTATGGCTACACCTTC. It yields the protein CASSSPLGRPPYGYTF.

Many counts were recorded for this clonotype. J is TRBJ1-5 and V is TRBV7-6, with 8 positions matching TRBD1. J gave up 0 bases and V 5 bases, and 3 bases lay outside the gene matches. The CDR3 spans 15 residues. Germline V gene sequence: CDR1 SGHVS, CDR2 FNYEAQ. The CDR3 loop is CASSGQGNSNQPQHF. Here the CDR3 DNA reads TGTGCCAGCAGCGGACAGGGAAATAGCAATCAGCCCCAGCATTTT.

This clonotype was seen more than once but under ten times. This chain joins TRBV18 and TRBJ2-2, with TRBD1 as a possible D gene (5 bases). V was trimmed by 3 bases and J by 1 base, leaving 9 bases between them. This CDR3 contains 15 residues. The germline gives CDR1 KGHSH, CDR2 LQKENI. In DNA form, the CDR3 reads TGTGCCAGCTCACCTAGGACAAAGAACACCGGGGAGCTGTTTTTT. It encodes CASSPRTKNTGELFF.

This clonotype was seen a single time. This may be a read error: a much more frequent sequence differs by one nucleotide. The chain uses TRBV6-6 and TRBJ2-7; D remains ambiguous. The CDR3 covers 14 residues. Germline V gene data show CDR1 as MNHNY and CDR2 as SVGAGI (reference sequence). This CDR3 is CAGSYGRRSYEQYF. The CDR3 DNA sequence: TGTGCCGGCAGTTATGGCAGACGCTCCTACGAGCAGTACTTC.

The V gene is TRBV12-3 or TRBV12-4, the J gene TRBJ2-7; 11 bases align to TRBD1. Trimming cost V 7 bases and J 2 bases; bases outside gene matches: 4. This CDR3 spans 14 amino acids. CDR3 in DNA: TGTGCCAGCACCCGGACAGGGGGCCCCTACGAGCAGTACTTC. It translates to CASTRTGGPYEQYF.

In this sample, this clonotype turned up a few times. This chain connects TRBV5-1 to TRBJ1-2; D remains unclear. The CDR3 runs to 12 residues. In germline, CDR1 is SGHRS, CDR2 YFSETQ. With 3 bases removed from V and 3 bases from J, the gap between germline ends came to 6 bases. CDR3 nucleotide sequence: TGCGCCAGCAGCTCGAAATACTATGGCTACACCTTC. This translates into CASSSKYYGYTF.